These 17 T cell receptor beta chains came from one sample sequenced in a study of spatial heterogeneity in lung cancer. TCRdb processed the 5' RACE reads anew with MiXCR; each CDR3 protein has one entry. This repertoire shows more than 35,000 distinct CDR3 sequences, less than 5.5% found once; its top ten account for more than 25%. Time point specified: sample taken at primary tumor resection. From tumor, nontumor lung or frozen PBMC, whole RNA was taken unsorted for sequencing. The sample in question was PBMCs, obtained at surgery. The origin of the receptors is a female donor with early-stage non-small cell lung cancer.

This clonotype was recorded at least ten times. This sequence joins TRBV4-1 and TRBJ1-5; the match to TRBD1 covers 11 bases. The CDR3 extends over 16 amino acids. Losses at the gene ends were 7 bases for V and 5 bases for J; bases not matched to a gene: 10. Germline CDR1 and CDR2: MGHRA and YSYEKL. DNA of the CDR3: TGCGCCAGCACCCGCCGGTGGACAGGGGGCCATCAGCCCCAGCATTTT. It codes for CASTRRWTGGHQPQHF.

This clonotype occurred many times. The chain combines TRBV4-2 with TRBJ2-7, with TRBD2 matching over 12 bases. The CDR3 spans 16 residues. V was pared by 4 bases and J by 6 bases, with 10 bases of the junction left unmatched. The germline V gene has CDR1 LGHNA and CDR2 YNFKEQ. CDR3 loop: CASSRQTSGSALEQYF. Written as DNA, the CDR3 is TGTGCCAGCAGCCGACAGACTAGCGGGAGTGCCCTCGAGCAGTACTTC.

This clonotype was detected many times. The chain combines TRBV9 with TRBJ2-5, with 11 bases matching TRBD2. Unmatched junction bases numbered 8, after V lost 2 bases and J lost 11 bases. This CDR3 is 14 amino acids long. Germline V gives CDR1 SGDLS, CDR2 YYNGEE. CDR3 loop: CASSVSGRAGGQYF. DNA for the CDR3: TGTGCCAGCAGCGTTAGCGGGAGGGCCGGTGGGCAGTACTTC.

This clonotype has just one count. The gene calls are TRBV7-6 and TRBJ2-1; TRBD1 is a possible D gene (5 bases). The V and J ends lost 5 bases and 0 bases respectively, with 20 bases between them. This CDR3 is built from 18 residues. CDR1 SGHVS and CDR2 FNYEAQ come from the germline V gene. CDR3 bases: TGTGCCAGCAGCACATCAACGGGTATTGACAGCTCCTACAATGAGCAGTTCTTC. It yields the protein CASSTSTGIDSSYNEQFF.

This clonotype has at least ten counts. The rearrangement links TRBV6-5 to TRBJ2-5; D perhaps matches TRBD1 (7 bases). The V end lost 6 bases, the J end lost 11 bases, and 13 bases lay between the germline ends. From germline, CDR1 is MNHEY and CDR2 SVGAGI. The CDR3 sequence is 11 residues long. In DNA form, the CDR3 reads TGTGCCAGCAGGGAGGGACAGAAGCAGTACTTC. This gives the protein CASREGQKQYF.

This clonotype occurred many times. This sequence joins TRBV20-1 and TRBJ2-3, with 7 positions matching TRBD1. This CDR3 has 11 amino acids. Per the germline V gene, CDR1 is DFQATT and CDR2 is SNEGSKA (reference sequence). Trimming cost V 5 bases and J 7 bases; bases outside gene matches: 3. The CDR3 DNA reads as TGCAGTGCTCCACAGGGGTATACGCAGTATTTT. Its protein product is CSAPQGYTQYF.

This clonotype was observed at least ten times. The CDR3: CASSRQGLVDTQYF. Here the CDR3 DNA reads TGTGCCAGCTCGCGACAGGGGCTCGTGGATACGCAGTATTTT. This rearrangement joins TRBV6-1 to TRBJ2-3, with 8 nucleotides matching TRBD1. Germline CDR1 MNHNS, CDR2 SASEGT. The V segment lost 8 bases and the J segment 6 bases; nucleotides outside the gene matches: 10. CDR3 size: 14 residues.

This clonotype was counted at least ten times. The chain carries TRBV2 and TRBJ1-1, with a tentative D call TRBD1 (5 bases). This CDR3 has 14 residues. Germline V gives CDR1 SNHLY, CDR2 FYNNEI. V was trimmed by 3 bases and J by 5 bases, leaving 13 bases between them. In DNA form, the CDR3 reads TGTGCCAGCAGTGATGAGAGGGGAGGAACTGAAGCTTTCTTT. Translating it yields CASSDERGGTEAFF.

This clonotype was found many times. This rearrangement joins TRBV20-1 to TRBJ2-1, with D perhaps matching TRBD2 (5 bases). V lost 6 bases and J 4 bases, leaving 10 bases between the germline ends. Germline-derived CDR1 and CDR2 are DFQATT and SNEGSKA (reference sequence). The CDR3 is 12 residues long. This CDR3 is CSARRKYNEQFF. The CDR3 nucleotides are TGCAGTGCCCGGAGGAAGTACAATGAGCAGTTCTTC.

This clonotype was observed at least ten times. This chain connects TRBV5-1 to TRBJ2-5, with 8 bases lining up with TRBD2. This CDR3 has 16 amino acids. After removal of 3 bases from V and 2 bases from J, the junction contained 9 bases not matched to a gene. Germline V gene lookup returns CDR1 SGHRS and CDR2 YFSETQ. CDR3 protein: CASSSRLRGEQETQYF. The CDR3 region has the DNA TGCGCCAGCAGCTCCCGACTGCGGGGGGAACAAGAGACCCAGTACTTC. The variable domain in full, completed from reference TRBV5-1 and TRBJ2-5, reads KAGVTQTPRYLIKTRGQQVTLSCSPISGHRSVSWYQQTPGQGLQFLFEYFSETQRNKGNFPGRFSGRQFSNSRSEMNVSTLELGDSALYLCASSSRLRGEQETQYFGPGTRLLVL.

This clonotype was picked up many times. The rearrangement links TRBV5-4 to TRBJ2-2; 11 nucleotides match TRBD1. Germline V gives CDR1 SGHNT, CDR2 YYREEE (reference sequence). V was pared by 4 bases and J by 6 bases, with 8 bases of the junction left unmatched. The CDR3 extends over 16 amino acids. The CDR3 reads CASSRGGQGDAGELFF. CDR3 sequence (DNA): TGTGCCAGCAGCCGAGGGGGACAGGGGGACGCCGGGGAGCTGTTTTTT.

This clonotype was counted ten times or more. This chain uses TRBV29-1 with TRBJ2-3; 10 nucleotides agree with TRBD1. With 0 bases clipped from V and 2 bases from J, the junction kept 8 bases outside the gene matches. The germline V gene has CDR1 SQVTM and CDR2 ANQGSEA. The length of the CDR3 is 17 residues. Here the CDR3 reads CSVEDQGQGSITDTQYF. The DNA of the CDR3 is TGCAGCGTTGAAGATCAGGGACAGGGGTCTATCACAGATACGCAGTATTTT.

The table lists this clonotype with many counts. The chain combines TRBV7-2 with TRBJ2-5; 9 nucleotides agree with TRBD2. This CDR3 contains 16 residues. V shed 2 bases, J shed 4 bases, and the junction held 8 bases outside the gene matches. Germline assignment: CDR1 SGHTA and CDR2 FQGNSA. CDR3: CASSLFASGTGETQYF. CDR3 coding DNA: TGTGCCAGCAGCTTATTTGCTAGCGGGACCGGAGAGACCCAGTACTTC.

This clonotype has at least ten counts. The rearrangement joins TRBV10-3 to TRBJ2-7; D unresolved. The V and J ends lost 2 bases and 3 bases respectively, with 17 bases between them. Germline CDR1 and CDR2: ENHRY and SYGVKD. The CDR3 extends over 16 amino acids. CDR3 sequence reads: CAISEPGRVPDYEQYF. The CDR3 coding sequence is TGTGCCATCAGTGAGCCCGGTCGTGTCCCAGACTACGAGCAGTACTTC.

The chain couples TRBV7-2 to TRBJ2-5, with D possibly TRBD2 on 6 matching bases. This CDR3 is built from 13 residues. The germline V gene encodes CDR1 SGHTA and CDR2 FQGNSA. The V end was cut by 5 bases, the J end by 5 bases, with 12 bases between. The DNA of the CDR3 is TGTGCCAGCAGCATAAGGAGGGGTGAGACCCAGTACTTC. Encoded protein: CASSIRRGETQYF.

Ten or more counts support this clonotype. The V gene is TRBV6-1, the J gene TRBJ2-3; 7 bases are shared with TRBD1. This CDR3 has 15 amino acids. In germline, CDR1 is MNHNS, CDR2 SASEGT. J gave up 6 bases and V 8 bases, and 14 bases lay outside the gene matches. CDR3: CASAWETGRGDTQYF. DNA of the CDR3: TGTGCCAGCGCCTGGGAGACAGGGAGAGGTGATACGCAGTATTTT.

As concerns this clonotype: This may arise from a read error, as a much more abundant clone is one base away. CDR3 protein: CASSISTQPQNF. The CDR3 DNA reads as TGTGCCAGTAGTATCTCGACTCAGCCCCAGAATTTT. The chain uses TRBV19 and TRBJ1-5; D gene unclear. The CDR3 is 12 residues long. CDR1 is LNHDA, CDR2 SQIVND, per germline (reference sequence).